Below, 27 T cell receptor beta chains from the same sample are listed, as sequenced in a study of T-cell reconstitution after alpha-beta-depleted transplantation in children. Preparation of the TCRbeta library used unique molecular identifiers. Each CDR3 protein gets one entry after TCRdb re-called the PCR reads with MiXCR. The profile covers hundreds of thousands of distinct CDR3 sequences, with 10% to 15% appearing a single time and approximately 2% taken by the ten largest. Sample: PBMCs, mostly from graft donor cells, taken 360 days after TCRalphabeta/CD19-depleted stem cell transplant. These receptors originate from a male patient between 10 and 17 years old who had a stem cell transplant for acute myeloid leukemia, so the T cells may come from the graft donor.

This clonotype was picked up many times. The rearrangement joins TRBV29-1 to TRBJ2-3; D unresolved. The CDR3 spans 14 residues. The germline V gene encodes CDR1 SQVTM and CDR2 ANQGSEA. Trimming took 3 bases from V and 4 from J, leaving 14 bases between them. CDR3 loop: CSVDSIAVADTQYF. CDR3 bases: TGCAGCGTTGATTCCATAGCAGTCGCAGATACGCAGTATTTT.

The chain has TRBV28 and TRBJ1-5; 8 positions agree with TRBD1. The CDR3 is 16 amino acids. Germline-derived CDR1 and CDR2 are MDHEN and SYDVKM. V was clipped by 2 bases and J by 6 bases; unmatched bases: 9. The CDR3: CASSLEWTGKFQPQHF. As DNA, the CDR3 is TGTGCCAGCAGTTTAGAATGGACAGGGAAGTTTCAGCCCCAGCATTTT.

This chain joins TRBV12-3 or TRBV12-4 and TRBJ2-3; unclear D gene. CDR3 length: 16 amino acids. Deletions cut 0 bases from V and 4 bases from J, with 14 bases between. Written as DNA, the CDR3 is TGTGCCAGCAGTTTAGCGCTCGCTAGTGAGGCAGATACGCAGTATTTT. Translation gives CASSLALASEADTQYF.

The gene calls are TRBV7-2 and TRBJ2-7; the D call may be TRBD1 or TRBD2 (6 bases each). The germline CDR1 and CDR2 sequences are SGHTA and FQGNSA. This CDR3 is built from 15 residues. V was shortened by 1 base and J by 3 bases, with 13 bases between the two germline ends. CDR3 nucleotides: TGTGCCAGCAGCTTAGGCGGGACATTTAACTACGAGCAGTACTTC. This gives the protein CASSLGGTFNYEQYF.

This clonotype was counted a few times. Mismatch with germline at one junction end may stem from a read error. The DNA of the CDR3 is TGTGCCAGCAGTGATACCGGGACTAGCGGGAGAGCCTACCATGAGCAGTTCTTC. Protein: CASSDTGTSGRAYHEQFF. The J gene is TRBJ2-1, the V gene TRBV6-1, with 14 bases identical to TRBD2. CDR1 MNHNS and CDR2 SASEGT come from the germline V gene. The CDR3 covers 18 residues.

In its sample, this clonotype was seen a few times. V gene TRBV28 combines with J gene TRBJ2-7; a possible D gene is TRBD1 (5 bases). The V gene lost 2 bases and the J gene lost 3 bases, with 17 bases spanning the gap. Per the germline V gene, CDR1 is MDHEN and CDR2 is SYDVKM. The CDR3 runs to 16 residues. In nucleotides, the CDR3 is TGTGCCAGCAGTTTACCGACAGACCGATACCTCTACGAGCAGTACTTC. This codes for CASSLPTDRYLYEQYF.

This clonotype was observed a few times. The rearrangement joins TRBV7-6 to TRBJ2-2; no clear D gene. V was trimmed by 4 bases and J by 4 bases, leaving 7 bases between them. Germline V lookup: CDR1 SGHVS, CDR2 FNYEAQ. The CDR3 runs to 13 residues. The CDR3 sequence is CASSSLSTGELFF. CDR3 nucleotide sequence: TGTGCCAGCAGCTCCCTTAGCACCGGGGAGCTGTTTTTT.

This clonotype was observed a handful of times. The chain employs TRBV19 and TRBJ1-3, with no clear D. The CDR3 loop spans 15 amino acids. CDR1 is LNHDA, CDR2 SQIVND, per germline (reference sequence). The V end lost 3 bases, the J end lost 0 bases, and 9 bases lay between the germline ends. The CDR3 loop is CASSISRNSGNTIYF. Here the CDR3 DNA reads TGTGCCAGTAGTATCAGCCGTAACTCTGGAAACACCATATATTTT.

This clonotype was seen only a few times. The chain uses TRBV20-1 and TRBJ2-2, with 14 bases aligning to TRBD2. Germline V gene lookup returns CDR1 DFQATT and CDR2 SNEGSKA (reference sequence). The CDR3 spans 19 residues. The V segment lost 3 bases and the J segment 0 bases; nucleotides outside the gene matches: 9. This chain's CDR3 is CSARGLGLAGGANTGELFF. In nucleotides, the CDR3 is TGCAGTGCTAGGGGACTAGGACTAGCGGGGGGCGCGAACACCGGGGAGCTGTTTTTT.

This clonotype was found a few times. The V call is TRBV11-1, the J call TRBJ2-3, with 12 bases identical to TRBD2. Germline V gene lookup returns CDR1 SGHAT and CDR2 FQDESV (reference sequence). Losses at the gene ends were 2 bases for V and 1 base for J; bases not matched to a gene: 7. The CDR3 covers 18 residues. CDR3 amino acids: CASSLYPSGRAGTDTQYF. The CDR3 DNA follows: TGTGCCAGCAGCTTATATCCTAGCGGGAGGGCCGGCACAGATACGCAGTATTTT.

This clonotype was observed at least ten times. The rearrangement uses TRBV20-1 and TRBJ1-1; the D is unclear. Germline loops: CDR1 DFQATT, CDR2 SNEGSKA (reference sequence). Trimming shortened V by 0 bases and J by 0 bases, and 14 bases separated the two germline ends. The CDR3 loop spans 16 amino acids. CDR3 protein: CSARDMRVGMNTEAFF. The CDR3 nucleotides are TGCAGTGCTAGAGATATGCGGGTGGGTATGAACACTGAAGCTTTCTTT.

This clonotype was seen many times. This sequence joins TRBV12-3 or TRBV12-4 and TRBJ1-5, with D maybe TRBD1 (5 bases). V lost 5 bases and J 3 bases, leaving 17 bases between the germline ends. This CDR3 has 16 residues. CDR3 DNA sequence: TGTGCCAGCAGTCCTAACAGGATGTTCAACAATCAGCCCCAGCATTTT. Protein sequence: CASSPNRMFNNQPQHF.

In its sample, this clonotype was seen a few times. The chain is built from TRBV2 and TRBJ2-5, with D possibly being TRBD1 (6 bases). V was shortened by 10 bases and J by 7 bases, with 22 bases between the two germline ends. This CDR3 spans 14 amino acids. Germline values: CDR1 SNHLY, CDR2 FYNNEI. CDR3 region: CANSEGGFGVTQYF. CDR3 sequence (DNA): TGTGCCAACTCCGAAGGGGGTTTTGGGGTGACCCAGTACTTC.

This clonotype showed up just a few times. The rearrangement uses TRBV25-1 and TRBJ2-1; 14 bases agree with TRBD2. The ends lost 1 base at V and 7 bases at J; junction bases unmatched: 9. Germline V CDR1 and CDR2: MGHDK, SYGVNS. This CDR3 has 18 residues. The CDR3 region has the DNA TGTGCCAGCAGTGAATGGAGACTAGCGGGAGGGCCGGGGAATGAGCAGTTCTTC. This encodes CASSEWRLAGGPGNEQFF.

This clonotype appeared many times. J is TRBJ2-3 and V is TRBV20-1; the match to TRBD2 covers 8 bases. This CDR3 spans 12 amino acids. Germline V gene sequence: CDR1 DFQATT, CDR2 SNEGSKA (reference sequence). V was clipped by 4 bases and J by 5 bases; unmatched bases: 2. The CDR3 protein is CSATLAVDTQYF. CDR3 DNA: TGCAGTGCTACACTAGCGGTAGATACGCAGTATTTT.

This clonotype occurred a few times. This chain links TRBV5-6 with TRBJ2-7; perhaps TRBD2 as D (6 bases). V shed 4 bases and J shed 0 bases, with 11 bases lying between them. CDR1 and CDR2 from the germline V gene are SGHDT and YYEEEE. The length of the CDR3 is 14 residues. The DNA of the CDR3 is TGTGCCAGCAGCCAGCGGGCAAGCTCCTACGAGCAGTACTTC. It codes for CASSQRASSYEQYF. The entire variable domain, with the rest obtained from reference TRBV5-6 and TRBJ2-7, is as follows: DAGVTQSPTHLIKTRGQQVTLRCSPKSGHDTVSWYQQALGQGPQFIFQYYEEEERQRGNFPDRFSGHQFPNYSSELNVNALLLGDSALYLCASSQRASSYEQYFGPGTRLTVT.

A few counts support this clonotype. This chain uses TRBV15 with TRBJ2-7; 9 bases fit TRBD2. CDR3 length: 14 amino acids. Germline values: CDR1 LNHNV, CDR2 YYDKDF (reference sequence). V gave up 11 bases and J gave up 3 bases; unmatched junction bases: 11. In DNA, the CDR3 is TGTGCCGTGGCCTCTACTAGCGGGCTCTACGAGCAGTACTTC. Its protein product is CAVASTSGLYEQYF.

This clonotype was seen a few times. In nucleotides, the CDR3 is TGTGCCAGCAGTTTTGAGAGGGGAGTTAGGTACGAGCAGTACTTC. Its translation is CASSFERGVRYEQYF. V usage is TRBV28 and J usage is TRBJ2-7; possibly TRBD1 or TRBD2 for D (5 bases each). Germline V gene data show CDR1 as MDHEN and CDR2 as SYDVKM. Trimming shortened V by 3 bases and J by 4 bases, and 16 bases separated the two germline ends. The CDR3 runs 15 residues.

The genes are TRBV6-1 and TRBJ2-1; 7 nucleotides agree with TRBD2. Trimming at V came to 2 bases and at J to 9 bases, leaving 16 bases not matched to a gene. In germline, CDR1 is MNHNS, CDR2 SASEGT. The CDR3 runs 17 residues. The CDR3 region is CASSEIWRRESRSEQFF. Here the CDR3 DNA reads TGTGCCAGCAGTGAAATCTGGCGGCGGGAGAGCCGGAGTGAGCAGTTCTTC.

This clonotype was seen at least ten times. The rearrangement joins TRBV28 to TRBJ2-3; D unclear. The CDR3 contains 15 residues. Trimming left V 6 bases short and J 3 bases short, with 16 bases between. The germline CDR1 and CDR2 sequences are MDHEN and SYDVKM. The CDR3 bases are TGTGCCAGCAGCTTCCCCCCTAGAGGAACAGATACGCAGTATTTT. Its translation: CASSFPPRGTDTQYF.

This clonotype was seen ten or more times. The CDR3 spells CASSLDGLRETQYF. Written as DNA, the CDR3 is TGTGCCAGCAGCTTAGACGGACTTAGAGAGACCCAGTACTTC. This sequence joins TRBV7-2 and TRBJ2-5, with D maybe TRBD2 (5 bases). This CDR3 contains 14 residues. V shed 1 base and J shed 4 bases, with 10 bases lying between them. The germline gives CDR1 SGHTA, CDR2 FQGNSA.

Many counts were recorded for this clonotype. The rearrangement links TRBV12-3 or TRBV12-4 to TRBJ2-5; no firm D call. Trimming pared 7 bases from V and 4 bases from J, leaving 16 bases between. CDR3 length: 14 amino acids. The CDR3 here is CASTLRDPGETQYF. CDR3 DNA: TGTGCCAGCACCCTAAGGGATCCCGGAGAGACCCAGTACTTC.

This clonotype was observed at least ten times. V gene TRBV12-5 combines with J gene TRBJ2-2, with D possibly matching TRBD1 (6 bases). Germline CDR1 is LGHNT and CDR2 is FRNRAP. The CDR3 is 14 amino acids. Trimming took off 3 bases at V and 6 bases at J, with 11 bases between the two ends. This CDR3 reads CASGLQGGAGELFF. CDR3 coding DNA: TGTGCTAGTGGTTTACAGGGTGGGGCCGGGGAGCTGTTTTTT.

This clonotype has at least ten counts. The chain combines TRBV5-1 with TRBJ2-1, with 14 positions matching TRBD2. The V and J ends lost 2 bases and 8 bases, in that order; junction bases with no gene match: 6. Germline V gene data show CDR1 as SGHRS and CDR2 as YFSETQ. The CDR3 length is 16 residues. The CDR3 here is CASSFGLAGGGYEQFF. In DNA, the CDR3 is TGCGCCAGCAGCTTTGGACTAGCGGGAGGCGGGTATGAGCAGTTCTTC.

This clonotype was recorded many times. This chain uses TRBV20-1 with TRBJ2-3; 9 positions agree with TRBD2. The CDR3 has 17 residues. The V gene's germline CDR1 is DFQATT and CDR2 SNEGSKA (reference sequence). V was clipped by 0 bases and J by 7 bases; unmatched bases: 14. The CDR3 loop reads CSARDSRAAGGSYTQYF. Written as DNA, the CDR3 is TGCAGTGCTAGAGATTCACGAGCAGCGGGAGGTTCGTATACGCAGTATTTT.

The sample holds a few counts of this clonotype. The chain links TRBV11-2 to TRBJ2-7; 11 nucleotides line up with TRBD2. The CDR3 runs 19 residues. Per germline, CDR1 SGHAT and CDR2 FQNNGV. The V segment lost 2 bases and the J segment 9 bases; nucleotides outside the gene matches: 21. The CDR3 loop is CASSLSRGKTSGRVQRQYF. The CDR3, as DNA: TGTGCCAGCAGCTTAAGCAGGGGGAAAACTAGCGGGAGAGTGCAACGGCAGTACTTC.

This clonotype occurred many times. V is TRBV7-2 and J is TRBJ2-1, with D perhaps being TRBD1 or TRBD2 (7 bases each). Deletions cut 6 bases from V and 4 bases from J, with 13 bases between. CDR3 length: 14 residues. Per germline, CDR1 SGHTA and CDR2 FQGNSA. CDR3: CASRQGRGYNEQFF. The CDR3, as DNA: TGTGCCAGCAGACAGGGGAGGGGGTACAATGAGCAGTTCTTC.